Listed below are T cell receptor beta chains from one sample, sequenced in a study of blood T cell repertoires in COVID-19. Profiled with immunoSEQ multiplex PCR; TCRdb holds only in-frame clones, not every one. In the table there are 310,000 or so clones, 90% of which are singletons. The sample consisted of PBMCs or T cells enriched from blood (not recorded which). The receptors derive from a woman under 40 who had recovered from COVID-19. Both conserved end residues are part of each CDR3. D genes are given only for firm matches. Some rows mark clone size as missing; the rest say once, few, many or name a class of expanded clone.

v_call,j_call,clone_size,d_call,cdr3_nt,cdr3_aa
TRBV5-4,TRBJ1-2,-,TRBD1,TGTGCCAGCAGCCCCGGGACAGAGAGCGGCTACACCTTC,CASSPGTESGYTF
TRBV5-4,TRBJ2-1,-,TRBD1,TGTGCCAGCAGCTCTAGGACAGGGGGCGGTGGAAATGAGCAGTTCTTC,CASSSRTGGGGNEQFF
TRBV7-2,TRBJ2-7,-,TRBD1,TGTGCCAGCAGCTTAGACTTCCGGGGACAGACCTACGAGCAGTACTTC,CASSLDFRGQTYEQYF
TRBV19,TRBJ2-7,-,TRBD1,TGTGCCAGTAGTCCGGGACAGGGAAGGGTTGAGCAGTACTTC,CASSPGQGRVEQYF
TRBV27,TRBJ1-1,many,TRBD1,TGTGCCAGCAGTCCTACCAGACAGGGGAGGACTGAAGCTTTCTTT,CASSPTRQGRTEAFF
TRBV30,TRBJ2-7,-,TRBD1,TGTGCCTGGCAACCAGGACAGGCCAGCTCCTACGAGCAGTACTTC,CAWQPGQASSYEQYF
TRBV30,TRBJ1-2,-,-,TGTGCCTGGAGTGTACCCCCGGACACCTACTATGGCTACACCTTC,CAWSVPPDTYYGYTF
TRBV28,TRBJ2-7,-,-,TGTGCCAGCAGTCCCGGGGGCGGGAGATCCTACGAGCAGTACTTC,CASSPGGGRSYEQYF
TRBV3-1/TRBV3-2,TRBJ2-7,few,TRBD2,TGTGCCAGCAGCCAAGATATATGGGGAGGGAGTTCCTACGAGCAGTACTTC,CASSQDIWGGSSYEQYF
TRBV28,TRBJ1-1,-,-,TGTGCCACCGGGGACAATGGGGCTGAAGCTTTCTTT,CATGDNGAEAFF
TRBV28,TRBJ2-1,-,-,TGTGCCAGCAGTTTGGTGGTTCGGGGTGAGCAGTTCTTC,CASSLVVRGEQFF
TRBV10-3,TRBJ2-3,-,-,TGTGCCATCAGTGCAGTCCGGGATCTCAACCGGGATACGCAGTATTTT,CAISAVRDLNRDTQYF
TRBV9,TRBJ2-7,-,TRBD1,TGTGCCAGCAGCGTGGCCGGGACAGGGGATTACGAGCAGTACTTC,CASSVAGTGDYEQYF
TRBV6-1,TRBJ1-2,-,-,TGTGCCAGCAGTGAAATCATAACAGGGTCCAACTATGGCTACACCTTC,CASSEIITGSNYGYTF
TRBV28,TRBJ2-7,-,-,TGTGCCAGCAGTTTTAGGAGAGGCTACGAGCAGTACTTC,CASSFRRGYEQYF
TRBV11-2,TRBJ1-3,-,-,TGTGCCACCTCGAGGGCCAGTAAAAACACCATATATTTT,CATSRASKNTIYF
TRBV27,TRBJ2-7,once,TRBD2,TGTGCCAGCAGGCCGGGACTAGCGCTTGGCGAGCAGTACTTC,CASRPGLALGEQYF
TRBV7-8,TRBJ2-5,-,TRBD1,TGTGCCAGCAGCTTAGCCGGGACAGGGTATCAAGAGACCCAGTACTTC,CASSLAGTGYQETQYF
TRBV12-3/TRBV12-4,TRBJ1-5,-,-,TGTGCCAGCAGTACAGGTTACAATCAGCCCCAGCATTTT,CASSTGYNQPQHF
TRBV11-2,TRBJ2-1,-,TRBD2,TGTGCCAGCAGCCTAAGCGGGAGTGAGCAGTTCTTC,CASSLSGSEQFF
TRBV28,TRBJ1-5,-,-,TGTGCCAGCAGTTTATTAGCTCAGCCCCAGCATTTT,CASSLLAQPQHF
TRBV2,TRBJ1-5,once,TRBD1,TGTGCCAGCAGTGTCGGACAGGGAAATCAGCCCCAGCATTTT,CASSVGQGNQPQHF
TRBV9,TRBJ2-7,-,TRBD1,TGTGCCAGCAGCGTAGGACCCGGGACAGGGGGCGTAGGGACCTACGAGCAGTACTTC,CASSVGPGTGGVGTYEQYF
TRBV27,TRBJ2-7,-,-,TGTGCCAGCAGTTCTGGGGGCGCAGGTGTCTACGAGCAGTACTTC,CASSSGGAGVYEQYF
TRBV15,TRBJ2-7,-,-,TGTGCCACCAGCAGAGAACAGGACGCTTCCTACGAGCAGTACTTC,CATSREQDASYEQYF
TRBV29-1,TRBJ1-3,-,-,TGCAGCGTCCGTCAACAGGGTGAGGCCATATATTTT,CSVRQQGEAIYF
TRBV29-1,TRBJ1-2,-,-,TGCAGCGTTGCTCTTAGCCCCCCTAACTATGGCTACACCTTC,CSVALSPPNYGYTF
TRBV6-5,TRBJ1-1,-,-,TGTGCCAGCAGGAGGACAAGGAACACTGAAGCTTTCTTT,CASRRTRNTEAFF
TRBV5-6,TRBJ1-1,-,TRBD1,TGTGCCAGCAGGCCCACCCCGGGACAGGGGTTAAGAGCTGAAGCTTTCTTT,CASRPTPGQGLRAEAFF
TRBV7-2,TRBJ2-2,-,-,TGTGCCAGCAGTCATTCCCCCGGGGAGCTGTTTTTT,CASSHSPGELFF
TRBV14,TRBJ1-1,-,-,TGTGCCAGCAGCCAAGATTTGGGGAGATACACTGAAGCTTTCTTT,CASSQDLGRYTEAFF
TRBV7-2,TRBJ2-2,-,TRBD2,TGTGCCAGCAGCTTAAGCTCTACTAGCGGGAAGACCGGGGAGCTGTTTTTT,CASSLSSTSGKTGELFF
TRBV10-2,TRBJ2-3,-,TRBD2,TGCGCCAGCAGGAGTAGCGGGAGGTCTGATACGCAGTATTTT,CASRSSGRSDTQYF
TRBV27,TRBJ2-7,-,TRBD1,TGTGCCAGCAGTTCCGAACAGGGGGCCCACGAGCAGTACTTC,CASSSEQGAHEQYF
TRBV19,TRBJ1-5,-,TRBD1,TGTGCCAGTAGTTCCAGGGGGTGGAATCAGCCCCAGCATTTT,CASSSRGWNQPQHF
TRBV7-2,TRBJ1-2,-,-,TGTGCCAGCAGCTTAGGGTGGGCAGGCGCAACCTATGGCTACACCTTC,CASSLGWAGATYGYTF
TRBV9,TRBJ2-3,-,-,TGTGCCAGCAGCATCGAAGCGGGCCCCACAGATACGCAGTATTTT,CASSIEAGPTDTQYF
TRBV18,TRBJ2-1,-,TRBD2,TGTGCCAGCACGGGACTAGCGGGGACGAGCTCGATCAATGAGCAGTTCTTC,CASTGLAGTSSINEQFF
TRBV27,TRBJ1-1,-,TRBD1,TGTGCCAGCAGTGATGGGACAGTTAACACTGAAGCTTTCTTT,CASSDGTVNTEAFF
TRBV19,TRBJ2-2,once,-,TGTGCCAGTAGGGCGGGACCTAACACCGGGGAGCTGTTTTTT,CASRAGPNTGELFF
TRBV28,TRBJ2-7,few,-,TGTGCCAGCAGTGACAGCTCCTCCTACGAGCAGTACTTC,CASSDSSSYEQYF
TRBV28,TRBJ2-6,-,-,TGTGCCAGCAGCCCCCTTCGGGACTCTGGGGCCAACGTCCTGACTTTC,CASSPLRDSGANVLTF
TRBV3-1/TRBV3-2,TRBJ1-6,-,TRBD1,TGTGCCAGCATCGGGGACAGGGACAATTCACCCCTCCACTTT,CASIGDRDNSPLHF
TRBV5-1,TRBJ2-6,-,-,TGCGCCAGCAGCCTACAACCGTCGCGGCCTTCTGGGGCCAACGTCCTGACTTTC,CASSLQPSRPSGANVLTF
TRBV4-3,TRBJ1-2,-,TRBD1,TGCGCCAGCAGCCAAGATTTCGGTACGACAGGGCGAGGATATGGCTACACCTTC,CASSQDFGTTGRGYGYTF
TRBV5-4,TRBJ2-7,-,-,TGTGCCAGCAGCTTGGTAGACAGGTCGCCTACCTACGAGCAGTACTTC,CASSLVDRSPTYEQYF